The T cell receptor beta chain described here comes from a study of regulatory T cells in long-lasting Graves disease. In the study overall: Over 5 years on antithyroid drugs plus positive TSH receptor antibodies marked Graves' disease as persistent.

V was trimmed by 1 base and J by 4 bases, leaving 8 bases between them. This CDR3 comprises 14 residues. Germline CDR1 is SGHTA and CDR2 is FQGNSA. Time point meaning: persistent/refractory GD, antithyroid drugs over 5 years with positive TRAb. There was RNA extracted from PBMCs, and the TCR library was made from it. To make TCR beta libraries, researchers used iRepertoire HTBI primers and Arm-PCR of CDR3 regions. Each CDR3 protein gets one entry after TCRdb re-called the multiplex PCR reads with MiXCR. The data contain hundreds of thousands of distinct CDR3 sequences, 20% to 25% of them singletons. The genes are TRBV7-2 and TRBJ1-3; D is perhaps TRBD1 (5 bases). The sample consisted of peripheral blood mononuclear cells (PBMCs), taken when the disease was refractory, from a patient treated with antithyroid drugs. This TCR was sampled from a female donor with Graves disease. CDR3 sequence: CASSLVGGGNTIYF. Written as DNA, the CDR3 is TGTGCCAGCAGCTTAGTTGGGGGGGGAAACACCATATATTTT.